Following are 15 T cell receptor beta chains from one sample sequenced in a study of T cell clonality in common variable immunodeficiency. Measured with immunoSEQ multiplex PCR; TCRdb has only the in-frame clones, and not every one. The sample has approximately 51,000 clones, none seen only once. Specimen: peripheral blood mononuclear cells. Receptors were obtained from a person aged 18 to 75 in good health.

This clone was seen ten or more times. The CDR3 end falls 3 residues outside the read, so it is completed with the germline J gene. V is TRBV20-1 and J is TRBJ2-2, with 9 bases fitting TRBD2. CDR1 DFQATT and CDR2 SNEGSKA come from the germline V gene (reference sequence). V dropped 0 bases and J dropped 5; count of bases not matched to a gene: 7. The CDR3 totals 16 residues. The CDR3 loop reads CSARDGRGGRTGELFF. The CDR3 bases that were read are TGCAGTGCTAGAGATGGGCGGGGGGGCAGAACCGGGGAG.

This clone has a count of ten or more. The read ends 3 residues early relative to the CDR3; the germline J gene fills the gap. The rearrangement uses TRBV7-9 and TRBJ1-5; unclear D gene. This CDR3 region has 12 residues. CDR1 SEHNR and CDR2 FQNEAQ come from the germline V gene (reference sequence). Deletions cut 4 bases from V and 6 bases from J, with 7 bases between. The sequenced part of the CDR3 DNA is TGTGCCAGCAGCTATGGTAGTCAGCCC. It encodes CASSYGSQP. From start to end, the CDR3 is CASSYGSQPQHF.

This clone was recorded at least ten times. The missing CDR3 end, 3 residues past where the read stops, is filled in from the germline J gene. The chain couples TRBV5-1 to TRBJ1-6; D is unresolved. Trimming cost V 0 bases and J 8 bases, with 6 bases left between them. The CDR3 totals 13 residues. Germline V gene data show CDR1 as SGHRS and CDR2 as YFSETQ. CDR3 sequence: CASSLERDSPLHF. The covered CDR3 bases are TGCGCCAGCAGCTTGGAACGGGATTCACCC.

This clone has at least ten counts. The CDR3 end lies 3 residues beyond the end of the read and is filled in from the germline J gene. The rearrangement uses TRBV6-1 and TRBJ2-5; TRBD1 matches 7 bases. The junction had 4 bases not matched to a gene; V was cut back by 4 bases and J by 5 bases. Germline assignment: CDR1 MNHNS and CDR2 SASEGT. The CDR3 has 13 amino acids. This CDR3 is CASSVKQGETQYF. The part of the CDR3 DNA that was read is TGTGCCAGCAGTGTGAAACAGGGGGAGACC.

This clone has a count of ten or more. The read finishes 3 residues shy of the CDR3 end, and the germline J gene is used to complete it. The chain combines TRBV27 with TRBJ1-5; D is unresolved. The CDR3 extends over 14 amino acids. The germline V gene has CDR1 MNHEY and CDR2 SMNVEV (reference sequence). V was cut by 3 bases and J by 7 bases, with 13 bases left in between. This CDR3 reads CASSLQASGQPQHF. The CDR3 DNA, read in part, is TGTGCCAGCAGTTTGCAGGCCTCTGGACAGCCC.

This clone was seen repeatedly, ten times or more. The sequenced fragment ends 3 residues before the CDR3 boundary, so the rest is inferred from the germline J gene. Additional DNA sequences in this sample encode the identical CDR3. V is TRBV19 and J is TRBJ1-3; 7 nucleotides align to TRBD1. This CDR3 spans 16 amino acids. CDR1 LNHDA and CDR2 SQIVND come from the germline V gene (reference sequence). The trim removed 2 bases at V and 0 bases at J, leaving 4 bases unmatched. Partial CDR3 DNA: TGTGCCAGTAGTATAAACAGGGGCCTCTCTGGAAACACC. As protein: CASSINRGLSGNT. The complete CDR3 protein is CASSINRGLSGNTIYF.

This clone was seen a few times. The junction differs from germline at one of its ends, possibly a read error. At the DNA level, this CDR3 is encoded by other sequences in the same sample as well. Here the CDR3 reads CASSRSQGTGNTIYF. Partial CDR3 DNA: TGTGCCAGCAGCCGCTCACAGGGGACCGGAAACACG. The rearrangement links TRBV2 to TRBJ1-3; 7 bases map to TRBD1. Coverage ceases 3 residues before the CDR3 finishes, and the germline J gene fills in the end. Germline CDR1 reads SNHLY; CDR2 reads FYNNEI. The CDR3 loop spans 15 amino acids.

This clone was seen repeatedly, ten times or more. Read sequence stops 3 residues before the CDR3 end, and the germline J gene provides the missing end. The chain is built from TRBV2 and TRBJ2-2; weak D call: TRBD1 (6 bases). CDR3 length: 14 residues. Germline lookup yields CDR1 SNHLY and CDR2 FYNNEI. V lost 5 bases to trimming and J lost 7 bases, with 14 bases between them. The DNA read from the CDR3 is TGTGCCAGCAGTCCCAGGGGAAAAGGCGGGGAG. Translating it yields CASSPRGKGGE. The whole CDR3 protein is CASSPRGKGGELFF.

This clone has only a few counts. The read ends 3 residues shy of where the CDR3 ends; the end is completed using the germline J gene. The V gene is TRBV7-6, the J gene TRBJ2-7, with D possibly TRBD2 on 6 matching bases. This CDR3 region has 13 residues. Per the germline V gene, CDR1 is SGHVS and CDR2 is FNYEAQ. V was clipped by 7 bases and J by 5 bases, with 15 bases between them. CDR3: CASTHLGGDEQYF. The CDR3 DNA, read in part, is TGTGCCAGCACCCACCTTGGCGGGGACGAG.

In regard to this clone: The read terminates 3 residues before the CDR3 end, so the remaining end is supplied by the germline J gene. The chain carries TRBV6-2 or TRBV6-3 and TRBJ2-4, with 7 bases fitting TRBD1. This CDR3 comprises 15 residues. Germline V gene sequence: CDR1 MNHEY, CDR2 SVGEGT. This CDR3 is CASSTPGQTIYGQYF. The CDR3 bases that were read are TGTGCCAGCAGTACTCCGGGACAGACAATCTATGGT.

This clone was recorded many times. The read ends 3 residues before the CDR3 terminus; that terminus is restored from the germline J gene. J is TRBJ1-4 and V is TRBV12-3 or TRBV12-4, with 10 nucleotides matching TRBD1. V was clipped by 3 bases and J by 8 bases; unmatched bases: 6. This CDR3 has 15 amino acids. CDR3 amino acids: CASSLGTGVEEKLFF. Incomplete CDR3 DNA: TGTGCCAGCAGTTTGGGGACAGGGGTTGAGGAAAAA.

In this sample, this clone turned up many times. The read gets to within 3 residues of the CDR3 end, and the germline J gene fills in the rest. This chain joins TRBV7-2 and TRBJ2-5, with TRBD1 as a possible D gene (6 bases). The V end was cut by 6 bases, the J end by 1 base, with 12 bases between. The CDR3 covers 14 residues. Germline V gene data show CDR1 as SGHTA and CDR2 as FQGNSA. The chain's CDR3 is CASRRGQPQETQYF. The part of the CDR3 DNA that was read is TGTGCCAGCAGGAGAGGACAGCCCCAAGAGACC.

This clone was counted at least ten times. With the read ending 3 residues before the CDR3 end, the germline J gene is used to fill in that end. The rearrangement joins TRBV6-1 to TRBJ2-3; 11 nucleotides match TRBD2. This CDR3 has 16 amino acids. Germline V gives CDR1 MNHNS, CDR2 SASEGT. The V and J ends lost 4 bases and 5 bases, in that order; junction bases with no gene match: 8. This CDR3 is CASSVLIAGGEDTQYF. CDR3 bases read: TGTGCCAGCAGTGTTTTAATAGCGGGGGGGGAAGATACG.

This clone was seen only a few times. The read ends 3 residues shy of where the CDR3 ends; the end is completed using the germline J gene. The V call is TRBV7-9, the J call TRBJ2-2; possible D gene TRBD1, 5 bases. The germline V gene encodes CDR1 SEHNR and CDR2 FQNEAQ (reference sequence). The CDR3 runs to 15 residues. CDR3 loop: CASSLVQGVDEKLFF. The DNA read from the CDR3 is TGTGCCAGCAGCTTAGTTCAGGGTGTGGATGAAAAG.

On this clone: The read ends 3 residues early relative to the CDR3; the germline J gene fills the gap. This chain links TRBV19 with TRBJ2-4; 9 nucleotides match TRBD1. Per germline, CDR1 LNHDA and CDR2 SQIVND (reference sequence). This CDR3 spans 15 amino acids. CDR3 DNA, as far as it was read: TGTGCCAGTAGTATACCTTGGGACAGGGAAAATGGT. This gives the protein CASSIPWDRENG. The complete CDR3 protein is CASSIPWDRENGQYF.